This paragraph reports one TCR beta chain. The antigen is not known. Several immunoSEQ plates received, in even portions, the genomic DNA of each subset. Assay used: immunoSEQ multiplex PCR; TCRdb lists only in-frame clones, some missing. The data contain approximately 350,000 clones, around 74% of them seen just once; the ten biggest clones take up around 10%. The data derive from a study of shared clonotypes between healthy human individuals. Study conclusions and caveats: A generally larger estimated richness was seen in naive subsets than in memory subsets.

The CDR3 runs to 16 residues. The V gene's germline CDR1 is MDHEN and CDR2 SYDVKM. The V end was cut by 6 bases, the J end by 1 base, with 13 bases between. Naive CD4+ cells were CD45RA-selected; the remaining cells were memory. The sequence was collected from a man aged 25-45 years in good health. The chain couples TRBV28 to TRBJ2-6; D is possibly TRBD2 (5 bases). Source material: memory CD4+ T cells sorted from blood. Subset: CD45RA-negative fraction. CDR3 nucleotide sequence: TGTGCCAGCAGGAAGCGGACGACTTCTGGGGCCAACGTCCTGACTTTC. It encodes CASRKRTTSGANVLTF.